These 24 T cell receptor beta chains came from one sample sequenced in a study of shared clonotypes between healthy human individuals (dated by TCRdb to the early 2020s). CD8 naive samples consisted of CD45RO-negative cells that were positively selected for CCR7, yielding a CD45RA+CCR7+ population without TemRA cells. Library creation used the immunoSEQ multiplex PCR assay. The table was pulled from immuneACCESS by TCRdb, which kept in-frame rearrangements only. Such tables lose some clones; where checked, under half of the loss comes from unresolved V genes, and the rest has no known cause. The sample table contains some 740,000 clones; only one count was recorded for 90% to 95% of them. The ten largest clones capture under 30% of the sample. The sample was naive CD8+ T cells sorted from blood. In the paper's terms, the cell subset or site label means: CD45RA+CCR7+. The receptors were sampled from a man aged 30 to 39 in good health.

The rearrangement links TRBV7-6 to TRBJ2-5; perhaps TRBD1 as D (8 bases). Per the germline V gene, CDR1 is SGHVS and CDR2 is FNYEAQ. This CDR3 is built from 16 residues. V lost 1 base and J lost 4, with 16 bases in between. The chain's CDR3 is CASSLGRTGRGETQYF. CDR3 bases: TGTGCCAGCAGCTTAGGCCGGACAGGGAGGGGAGAGACCCAGTACTTC.

The chain uses TRBV4-2 and TRBJ2-7; no clear D gene. This CDR3 is 15 amino acids long. CDR1 is LGHNA, CDR2 YNFKEQ, per germline. Trimming stripped 2 bases from V and 2 bases from J, with 13 bases between. The CDR3 loop reads CASSQIGRGTYEQYF. CDR3 bases: TGTGCCAGCAGCCAAATCGGGCGCGGAACCTACGAGCAGTACTTC.

The chain is built from TRBV7-6 and TRBJ2-1; D is perhaps TRBD2 (6 bases). V lost 5 bases to trimming and J lost 8 bases, with 16 bases between them. Germline lookup yields CDR1 SGHVS and CDR2 FNYEAQ. The CDR3 loop spans 14 amino acids. CDR3 in DNA: TGTGCCAGCAGCCACCTAGCGCCGGGGGATGAGCAGTTCTTC. Translating gives CASSHLAPGDEQFF.

The chain joins TRBV5-6 to TRBJ2-7, with D uncertain. Deletions cut 0 bases from V and 0 bases from J, with 10 bases between. Germline loops: CDR1 SGHDT, CDR2 YYEEEE. The CDR3 is 15 amino acids. CDR3: CASSLEVGLSYEQYF. DNA of the CDR3: TGTGCCAGCAGCTTGGAGGTCGGTCTCTCCTACGAGCAGTACTTC.

This sequence joins TRBV29-1 and TRBJ1-2; D gene uncertain. The germline V gene has CDR1 SQVTM and CDR2 ANQGSEA. V was cut by 6 bases and J by 4 bases, with 12 bases left in between. This CDR3 is 12 amino acids long. The CDR3 region is CSVVDAGYGYTF. CDR3 sequence (DNA): TGCAGCGTGGTGGACGCTGGCTATGGCTACACCTTC. The full variable domain, rest sourced from reference TRBV29-1 and TRBJ1-2, is SAVISQKPSRDICQRGTSLTIQCQVDSQVTMMFWYRQQPGQSLTLIATANQGSEATYESGFVIDKFPISRPNLTFSTLTVSNMSPEDSSIYLCSVVDAGYGYTFGSGTRLTVV.

This chain uses TRBV7-9 with TRBJ2-1, with 7 bases that match TRBD2. J lost 7 bases, V lost 4 bases, and 7 bases had no gene match. CDR3 size: 14 residues. Germline CDR1 SEHNR, CDR2 FQNEAQ (reference sequence). CDR3 residues: CASSSLGGRNEQFF. CDR3 DNA sequence: TGTGCCAGCAGCTCGCTGGGAGGGAGGAATGAGCAGTTCTTC.

In this sample, this clone turned up once. V and J are TRBV19 and TRBJ1-4; D remains unclear. Per germline, CDR1 LNHDA and CDR2 SQIVND (reference sequence). CDR3 size: 14 residues. The V end lost 3 bases, the J end lost 5 bases, and 10 bases lay between the germline ends. DNA for the CDR3: TGTGCCAGTAGTATTCCCGCTGGGAATGAAAAACTGTTTTTT. Translating gives CASSIPAGNEKLFF.

This clone was recorded only once. The chain is built from TRBV27 and TRBJ2-7; perhaps D is TRBD1 or TRBD2 (5 bases each). CDR3 size: 14 residues. Trimming took off 6 bases at V and 4 bases at J, with 16 bases between the two ends. CDR1 and CDR2 from the germline V gene are MNHEY and SMNVEV (reference sequence). The CDR3 sequence: CASRSRVGKYEQYF. The DNA for the CDR3 is TGTGCCAGCAGGAGCAGGGTCGGGAAGTACGAGCAGTACTTC.

J is TRBJ2-7 and V is TRBV5-1, with 9 nucleotides matching TRBD2. From germline, CDR1 is SGHRS and CDR2 YFSETQ. There are 16 residues in the CDR3. V shed 0 bases, J shed 5 bases, and the junction held 9 bases outside the gene matches. The CDR3 loop reads CASSLAGSGSVHEQYF. The CDR3 DNA reads as TGCGCCAGCAGCTTGGCCGGTAGCGGGAGCGTGCACGAGCAGTACTTC. The whole variable domain, remainder taken from reference TRBV5-1 and TRBJ2-7, is KAGVTQTPRYLIKTRGQQVTLSCSPISGHRSVSWYQQTPGQGLQFLFEYFSETQRNKGNFPGRFSGRQFSNSRSEMNVSTLELGDSALYLCASSLAGSGSVHEQYFGPGTRLTVT.

V gene TRBV7-9 combines with J gene TRBJ2-4; D is undetermined. This CDR3 is 17 amino acids long. Germline-derived CDR1 and CDR2 are SEHNR and FQNEAQ (reference sequence). V lost 0 bases to trimming and J lost 1 base, with 13 bases between them. As DNA, the CDR3 is TGTGCCAGCAGCTTAGCGCCCAGTGGGTTGGCCAAAAACATTCAGTACTTC. Amino acids: CASSLAPSGLAKNIQYF.

The chain links TRBV7-9 to TRBJ2-7, with 8 bases lining up with TRBD1. Germline V CDR1 and CDR2: SEHNR, FQNEAQ (reference sequence). CDR3 length equals 14 residues. Unmatched junction bases numbered 9, after V lost 4 bases and J lost 7 bases. The CDR3 coding sequence is TGTGCCAGCAGCTCAAGTAGGACAGGGCGAGAGCAGTACTTC. Residues: CASSSSRTGREQYF.

This chain links TRBV7-9 with TRBJ2-5; 7 bases are shared with TRBD2. The germline CDR1 and CDR2 sequences are SEHNR and FQNEAQ (reference sequence). V was clipped by 6 bases and J by 11 bases; unmatched bases: 15. The CDR3 covers 14 residues. The CDR3 DNA reads as TGTGCCAGCAGTCCGGGGCGGGAGCCGCTATCTCAGTACTTC. As protein: CASSPGREPLSQYF.

CDR3 nucleotide sequence: TGTGCCAGTAGTATGCAAGGGGTCACCGGGGAGCTGTTTTTT. It is translated as CASSMQGVTGELFF. V gene TRBV19 combines with J gene TRBJ2-2; D is perhaps TRBD1 (5 bases). The CDR3 consists of 14 residues. The germline V and J ends were trimmed by 3 bases and 4 bases, with 9 bases remaining between them. Looked up from germline, CDR1 is LNHDA and CDR2 is SQIVND (reference sequence).

The chain joins TRBV7-9 to TRBJ2-1; no reliable D call. With 3 bases removed from V and 5 bases from J, the gap between germline ends came to 14 bases. Germline-derived CDR1 and CDR2 are SEHNR and FQNEAQ (reference sequence). There are 15 residues in the CDR3. The CDR3: CASSFGDYKDNEQFF. The CDR3 DNA sequence: TGTGCCAGCAGCTTTGGGGATTATAAGGACAATGAGCAGTTCTTC.

The chain employs TRBV6-6 and TRBJ2-7, with TRBD1 matching over 9 bases. There are 15 residues in the CDR3. CDR1 MNHNY and CDR2 SVGAGI come from the germline V gene (reference sequence). V dropped 2 bases and J dropped 3; count of bases not matched to a gene: 5. The CDR3 region has the DNA TGTGCCAGCAGTTACCCCTGGGGACAGGGCTACGAGCAGTACTTC. Protein: CASSYPWGQGYEQYF.

The V and J genes are TRBV9 and TRBJ2-3; D possibly matches TRBD1 or TRBD2 (6 bases each). The germline V and J ends were trimmed by 0 bases and 10 bases, with 15 bases remaining between them. The CDR3 loop spans 14 amino acids. Germline V lookup: CDR1 SGDLS, CDR2 YYNGEE. The CDR3, as DNA: TGTGCCAGCAGCGTAGAGGGGGGCCTAAAGGCGCAGTATTTT. Translation: CASSVEGGLKAQYF.

The chain employs TRBV18 and TRBJ2-1, with D possibly TRBD1 on 5 matching bases. CDR1 and CDR2 (germline): KGHSH, LQKENI. The V end lost 1 base, the J end lost 10 bases, and 8 bases lay between the germline ends. This CDR3 has 12 residues. The CDR3, as DNA: TGTGCCAGCTCACCACAGGGGTGGGAGCAGTTCTTC. This translates into CASSPQGWEQFF.

This chain connects TRBV4-1 to TRBJ2-3; TRBD2 is a possible D gene (6 bases). Trimming left V 4 bases short and J 5 bases short, with 16 bases between. The CDR3 contains 15 residues. Germline values: CDR1 MGHRA, CDR2 YSYEKL. The CDR3 here is CASSPQTGVGDTQYF. The CDR3 bases are TGCGCCAGCAGCCCCCAAACGGGGGTTGGAGATACGCAGTATTTT.

CDR3 region: CSVETEEGSYEQFF. As DNA, the CDR3 is TGCAGCGTTGAAACCGAAGAGGGCTCTTACGAGCAGTTCTTC. The chain combines TRBV29-1 with TRBJ2-1; maybe TRBD2 (5 bases). The CDR3 covers 14 residues. The V end was cut by 2 bases, the J end by 10 bases, with 18 bases between. CDR1 and CDR2 (germline): SQVTM, ANQGSEA.

The chain's CDR3 is CASSTLGYEQYF. Here the CDR3 DNA reads TGTGCCAGCAGCACTCTCGGATACGAGCAGTACTTC. V usage is TRBV11-2 and J usage is TRBJ2-7; unclear D gene. This CDR3 has 12 residues. V lost 5 bases and J 4 bases, leaving 9 bases between the germline ends. The germline CDR1 and CDR2 sequences are SGHAT and FQNNGV.

The chain joins TRBV16 to TRBJ1-5, with D possibly TRBD1 on 6 matching bases. The CDR3 is made up of 17 amino acids. CDR1 and CDR2 (germline): KGHSY, FQNENV. Trimming stripped 4 bases from V and 0 bases from J, with 16 bases between. The CDR3 bases are TGTGCCAGCAGCCTACATACAGGGCCCTATAGCAATCAGCCCCAGCATTTT. Encoded protein: CASSLHTGPYSNQPQHF.

This chain connects TRBV27 to TRBJ1-1; D not certain. This CDR3 is built from 14 residues. From germline, CDR1 is MNHEY and CDR2 SMNVEV (reference sequence). Deletions cut 5 bases from V and 1 base from J, with 11 bases between. CDR3 nucleotides: TGTGCCAGCAGTCGGTCGGCCGGGAACACTGAAGCTTTCTTT. Protein product: CASSRSAGNTEAFF.

The gene calls are TRBV27 and TRBJ2-5; 13 bases line up with TRBD2. Germline V gene data show CDR1 as MNHEY and CDR2 as SMNVEV (reference sequence). The CDR3 totals 15 residues. J gave up 3 bases and V 8 bases, and 6 bases lay outside the gene matches. The CDR3 nucleotides are TGTGCCAGCCGACTAGCGGGAGGATTGGAAGAGACCCAGTACTTC. Encoded protein: CASRLAGGLEETQYF.

The chain uses TRBV18 and TRBJ1-4; D gene uncertain. The CDR3 runs to 16 residues. Trimming took off 2 bases at V and 3 bases at J, with 13 bases between the two ends. Germline CDR1 and CDR2: KGHSH and LQKENI. The chain's CDR3 is CASSPGEILANEKLFF. In DNA, the CDR3 is TGTGCCAGCTCACCAGGGGAAATCTTGGCTAATGAAAAACTGTTTTTT.